A selection of T cell receptor beta chains follows, all from one sample in a study of T-cell memory formation after mild COVID-19. Using its own MiXCR run on the 5' RACE reads, TCRdb lists one record per CDR3 protein. Among 250,000 to 300,000 distinct CDR3 sequences, under 20% were seen once, and the ten largest hold approximately 23%. Sample: PBMCs or a T cell subset sorted from them (not recorded which). These receptor sequences come from a man in his late teens or twenties who had mild COVID-19 (a few samples of this study predate the infection). Cell type and time point are not known. The CDR3 runs from the conserved cysteine through the conserved F or W. Each record gives: J gene, clone size, V gene, D gene, CDR3 protein, CDR3 DNA. D genes are given only for firm matches. Not every row has a clone size; where given, it reads once, few, many or a size class.

TRBJ1-2 | few | TRBV7-2 | NA | CASSEAGTATDAYGYTF | TGTGCCAGCAGCGAAGCGGGGACGGCCACCGACGCGTATGGCTACACCTTC
TRBJ2-1 | many | TRBV7-2 | TRBD2 | CASSRTSGGDNEQFF | TGTGCCAGCAGCCGGACTAGCGGGGGAGACAATGAGCAGTTCTTC
TRBJ2-3 | NA | TRBV12-3/TRBV12-4 | NA | CASTASRNTDTQYF | TGTGCCAGCACCGCCTCGAGAAACACAGATACGCAGTATTTT
TRBJ2-3 | NA | TRBV7-9 | TRBD1 | CASSQMGTGTDTQYF | TGTGCCAGCAGCCAGATGGGGACAGGGACAGATACGCAGTATTTT
TRBJ2-3 | few | TRBV5-1 | TRBD2 | CASSSSGWGTDTQYF | TGCGCCAGCAGCTCTAGCGGGTGGGGCACAGATACGCAGTATTTT
TRBJ2-1 | NA | TRBV5-6 | NA | CASSLGFHNEQFF | TGTGCCAGCAGTTTAGGGTTCCACAATGAGCAGTTCTTC
TRBJ2-3 | few | TRBV7-8 | NA | CASSPNVAGLSDTQYF | TGTGCCAGCAGCCCCAACGTCGCAGGACTGTCAGATACGCAGTATTTT
TRBJ2-2 | NA | TRBV5-1 | NA | CASSWTANLNTGELFF | TGCGCCAGCAGCTGGACCGCAAATCTAAACACCGGGGAGCTGTTTTTT
TRBJ2-2 | many | TRBV7-8 | NA | CASSRRQARNTGELFF | TGTGCCAGCAGCAGACGACAGGCGAGGAACACCGGGGAGCTGTTTTTT
TRBJ2-5 | NA | TRBV6-5 | NA | CASSMGETQYF | TGTGCCAGCAGTATGGGGGAGACCCAGTACTTC
TRBJ1-5 | many | TRBV12-3/TRBV12-4 | TRBD1 | CASSGQGSKPQHF | TGTGCCAGCAGTGGACAGGGTAGCAAGCCCCAGCATTTT
TRBJ1-1 | NA | TRBV27 | NA | CASSWGENTEAFF | TGTGCCAGCAGTTGGGGGGAGAACACTGAAGCTTTCTTT